A single sample gave rise to the 31 T cell receptor beta chains below, sequenced in a study of T cells in Graves' hyperthyroidism and ophthalmopathy. Amplification of TCR beta CDR3 regions used RNA as the template. HTBI primers were employed in a first-round RT-PCR of the TCR CDR3. In TCRdb, the multiplex PCR reads were re-called with MiXCR into one record per CDR3 protein. There are hundreds of thousands of distinct CDR3 sequences in the sample; about 15% occur only once, and 17% lies in the top ten. Sequencing was carried out using blood. These receptors were collected from a woman between 18 and 29 years old with Graves' ophthalmopathy.

The chain links TRBV6-1 to TRBJ2-1, with TRBD1 matching 10 bases. Losses at the gene ends were 6 bases for V and 6 bases for J; bases not matched to a gene: 8. Germline V gene sequence: CDR1 MNHNS, CDR2 SASEGT. The CDR3 covers 15 residues. The CDR3 is CASRKGDRGGNEQFF. CDR3 nucleotide sequence: TGTGCCAGCAGGAAGGGGGACAGGGGTGGCAATGAGCAGTTCTTC.

This sequence joins TRBV27 and TRBJ2-5, with D possibly TRBD2 on 5 matching bases. CDR1 is MNHEY, CDR2 SMNVEV, per germline (reference sequence). V gave up 7 bases and J gave up 8 bases, with 17 bases separating them. The CDR3 contains 13 residues. The CDR3 sequence: CASTQLDKNTQYF. The CDR3 nucleotides are TGTGCCAGCACCCAACTAGATAAGAATACCCAGTACTTC.

This clonotype was detected many times. V usage is TRBV6-6 and J usage is TRBJ2-7; 8 bases are shared with TRBD1. The CDR3 runs to 16 residues. Germline V gene data show CDR1 as MNHNY and CDR2 as SVGAGI (reference sequence). J was trimmed by 3 bases and V by 0 bases; bases with no gene match: 7. The CDR3 bases are TGTGCCAGCAGTTACTCGATAGGGACAGGTCTCTACGAGCAGTACTTC. It yields the protein CASSYSIGTGLYEQYF.

About this clonotype itself: It may be a read error: a sequence one base away is much more abundant. The J gene is TRBJ1-2, the V gene TRBV2; D is uncertain. CDR3 length: 13 residues. Looked up from germline, CDR1 is SNHLY and CDR2 is FYNNEI. Here the CDR3 reads CASTTQSHYGCTF. CDR3 DNA: TGTGCCAGCACCACTCAGTCTCACTATGGCTGCACCTTC. The full variable domain, in which reference TRBV2 and TRBJ1-2 provide the parts outside the CDR3, is EPEVTQTPSHQVTQMGQEVILRCVPISNHLYFYWYRQILGQKVEFLVSFYNNEISEKSEIFDDQFSVERPDGSNFTLKIRSTKLEDSAMYFCASTTQSHYGCTFGSGTRLTVV.

This clonotype was observed many times. The chain joins TRBV18 to TRBJ2-7; 7 nucleotides agree with TRBD1. The V gene end was trimmed by 6 bases and the J gene end by 3 bases; junction bases not matched to a gene: 11. CDR3 length: 15 amino acids. Germline V gene lookup returns CDR1 KGHSH and CDR2 LQKENI. CDR3 sequence reads: CASSRTGTSIYEQYF. CDR3 in DNA: TGTGCCAGCTCCCGGACAGGCACTTCAATCTACGAGCAGTACTTC.

This clonotype was seen at least ten times. This chain links TRBV30 with TRBJ1-1, with D perhaps TRBD1 (6 bases). CDR1 and CDR2 (germline): GTSNPN, SVGIG (reference sequence). V was shortened by 3 bases and J by 4 bases, with 15 bases between the two germline ends. This CDR3 is 14 amino acids long. For the CDR3, the DNA is TGTGCCTGGAGAATTAACAGGGCGCGCACTGAAGCTTTCTTT. Its protein product is CAWRINRARTEAFF.

This clonotype was found many times. This chain links TRBV29-1 with TRBJ2-1; TRBD1 agrees at 7 bases. V lost 5 bases, J lost 2 bases, and 6 bases stayed unmatched. The CDR3 length is 14 residues. Germline V gives CDR1 SQVTM, CDR2 ANQGSEA. The CDR3 is CSVRTGVAYNEQFF. CDR3 DNA sequence: TGCAGCGTTCGGACAGGCGTTGCCTACAATGAGCAGTTCTTC.

This clonotype occurred many times. J is TRBJ2-7 and V is TRBV2; either TRBD1 or TRBD2 may fit D (6 bases each). Trimming pared 2 bases from V and 6 bases from J, leaving 20 bases between. CDR3 size: 16 residues. The germline CDR1 and CDR2 sequences are SNHLY and FYNNEI. The CDR3 sequence is CASSEKRNVGGREQYF. CDR3 DNA: TGTGCCAGCAGTGAAAAACGGAACGTTGGGGGGCGCGAGCAGTACTTC.

V is TRBV7-2 and J is TRBJ2-2, with TRBD1 identical over 9 bases. Germline lookup yields CDR1 SGHTA and CDR2 FQGNSA. Germline trimming cut 6 bases from V and 5 bases from J; bases unmatched to any gene: 10. The CDR3 sequence is 16 residues long. CDR3 amino acids: CASRSGQGRVTGELFF. The CDR3 DNA reads TGTGCCAGCAGGTCGGGACAGGGTCGCGTAACCGGGGAGCTGTTTTTT.

The genes are TRBV28 and TRBJ2-2; D may be TRBD1 (6 bases). Trimming stripped 6 bases from V and 6 bases from J, with 26 bases between. The CDR3 has 18 residues. Germline loops: CDR1 MDHEN, CDR2 SYDVKM. CDR3: CASSTVTSGTPRSGELFF. In DNA form, the CDR3 reads TGTGCCAGCAGCACCGTCACTTCCGGGACACCCCGGTCCGGGGAGCTGTTTTTT.

Many counts were recorded for this clonotype. The chain links TRBV2 to TRBJ1-4, with D perhaps TRBD1 (6 bases). This CDR3 is 13 amino acids long. V shed 4 bases and J shed 7 bases, with 10 bases lying between them. Germline-derived CDR1 and CDR2 are SNHLY and FYNNEI. DNA of the CDR3: TGTGCCAGCAGTGCACTCAGGGGTGAAAAACTGTTTTTT. This gives the protein CASSALRGEKLFF.

For this clonotype: One end of the junction fails to match germline, which may point to a read error. The rearrangement joins TRBV6-1 to TRBJ1-2; TRBD1 matches at 7 bases. The CDR3 covers 17 residues. Germline assignment: CDR1 MNHNS and CDR2 SASEGT. The CDR3 sequence is CASRPHRGLNYNYGYAF. The CDR3 DNA is TGTGCCAGCAGGCCCCACAGGGGCCTTAATTATAACTATGGCTACGCCTTC.

V gene TRBV14 combines with J gene TRBJ1-2; D may be TRBD1 (5 bases). CDR1 SGHDN and CDR2 FVKESK come from the germline V gene. V gave up 0 bases and J gave up 5 bases, with 13 bases separating them. CDR3 length: 15 residues. In DNA, the CDR3 is TGTGCCAGCAGCCAAGATTCAGTAGGGGCGTATGGCTACACCTTC. As protein: CASSQDSVGAYGYTF. Looking up the rest from reference TRBV14 and TRBJ1-2 gives the full variable domain: EAGVTQFPSHSVIEKGQTVTLRCDPISGHDNLYWYRRVMGKEIKFLLHFVKESKQDESGMPNNRFLAERTGGTYSTLKVQPAELEDSGVYFCASSQDSVGAYGYTFGSGTRLTVV.

The chain has TRBV7-8 and TRBJ2-7; tentatively, D is TRBD1 (6 bases). Between the trimmed V and J ends, which lost 4 bases and 2 bases, there was a span of 9 bases. The CDR3 has 13 residues. CDR1 and CDR2 (germline): SGHVS, FQNEAQ. The CDR3 DNA reads TGTGCCAGCAGCTCCGGACAGACCTACGAGCAGTACTTC. Its protein product is CASSSGQTYEQYF.

This clonotype was seen a handful of times. A much larger clone differs by one base, so this may be a read error. The chain joins TRBV28 to TRBJ1-1, with D tentatively TRBD1 (5 bases). Between the trimmed V and J ends, which lost 1 base and 10 bases, there was a span of 22 bases. This CDR3 region has 16 residues. Germline V gene lookup returns CDR1 MDHEN and CDR2 SYDVKM. The CDR3 DNA reads as TGTGCCAGCAGTTTATCCACGGGACCCCCCAGAAGAGGAGCTTTCTTT. This sequence encodes CASSLSTGPPRRGAFF.

The chain is built from TRBV27 and TRBJ2-3, with 9 nucleotides matching TRBD2. CDR3 size: 14 residues. CDR1 and CDR2 from the germline V gene are MNHEY and SMNVEV (reference sequence). Trimming took 3 bases from V and 6 from J; bases not matched to a gene: 4. CDR3 bases: TGTGCCAGCAGTTTGGGACTAGCATGGGATACGCAGTATTTT. As protein: CASSLGLAWDTQYF.

The chain employs TRBV6-1 and TRBJ2-3; unclear D gene. This CDR3 contains 12 residues. Germline V gives CDR1 MNHNS, CDR2 SASEGT. V shed 6 bases and J shed 8 bases, with 12 bases lying between them. In DNA, the CDR3 is TGTGCCAGCAGACCGGGCCACGGTACGCAGTATTTT. The encoded protein is CASRPGHGTQYF.

This clonotype showed up just a few times. V gene TRBV30 combines with J gene TRBJ1-1, with D unresolved. The V gene's germline CDR1 is GTSNPN and CDR2 SVGIG (reference sequence). CDR3 size: 11 residues. V gave up 1 base and J gave up 8 bases, with 8 bases separating them. In DNA, the CDR3 is TGTGCCTGGAGTGAGGAAGGGGAAGCTTTCTTT. Translation: CAWSEEGEAFF.

At least ten counts were recorded for this clonotype. V usage is TRBV3-1 and J usage is TRBJ2-5; TRBD2 agrees at 7 bases. The length of the CDR3 is 19 residues. Trimming removed 1 base from V and 1 base from J; junction bases left unmatched: 15. Germline assignment: CDR1 LGHDT and CDR2 YNNKEL (reference sequence). CDR3 bases: TGTGCCAGCAGCCAAGGAAAGGGAGGAACGGGGGGAATCCAAGAGACCCAGTACTTC. Residues: CASSQGKGGTGGIQETQYF.

This clonotype was seen a handful of times. DNA of the CDR3: TGTGCCAGCAGTTACTTGGAGCGGGAGGGCTCCGGGACATACAATGAGCAGTTCTTC. Amino acid sequence: CASSYLEREGSGTYNEQFF. This rearrangement joins TRBV6-2 or TRBV6-3 to TRBJ2-1, with 10 bases identical to TRBD2. The CDR3 spans 19 residues. V shed 1 base and J 4 bases; nucleotides not matched to a gene: 13. Per germline, CDR1 MNHEY and CDR2 SVGEGT.

This clonotype was found many times. The chain employs TRBV28 and TRBJ2-7; D is ambiguous. Trimming cost V 3 bases and J 0 bases, with 12 bases left between them. The V gene's germline CDR1 is MDHEN and CDR2 SYDVKM. CDR3 length: 15 amino acids. The CDR3 DNA follows: TGTGCCAGCAGTTTGTCCAAGATCCCCTCCTACGAGCAGTACTTC. Protein: CASSLSKIPSYEQYF.

This clonotype has just a few counts. The chain uses TRBV9 and TRBJ2-1; D tentatively reads TRBD1 or TRBD2 (5 bases each). In germline, CDR1 is SGDLS, CDR2 YYNGEE. With 0 bases removed from V and 5 bases from J, the gap between germline ends came to 12 bases. CDR3 size: 15 residues. As DNA, the CDR3 is TGTGCCAGCAGCGTAGGGGGGTCCATCGACAATGAGCAGTTCTTC. Encoded protein: CASSVGGSIDNEQFF.

The CDR3 loop is CASRGDRGSSTDTQYF. CDR3 coding DNA: TGTGCCAGCAGGGGGGACAGGGGGTCGAGCACAGATACGCAGTATTTT. V and J are TRBV2 and TRBJ2-3, with 11 bases lining up with TRBD1. Germline V CDR1 and CDR2: SNHLY, FYNNEI. This CDR3 region has 16 residues. The J segment lost 0 bases and the V segment lost 6 bases, leaving 5 bases of the junction unmatched.

The chain uses TRBV5-5 and TRBJ2-7, with 8 bases aligning to TRBD1. Germline trimming cut 4 bases from V and 4 bases from J; bases unmatched to any gene: 13. Germline assignment: CDR1 SGHKS and CDR2 YYEKEE (reference sequence). This CDR3 spans 16 amino acids. The CDR3 region has the DNA TGTGCCAGCAGCCCGGGGCTGACAGGGGAGAAGTACGAGCAGTACTTC. It codes for CASSPGLTGEKYEQYF.

In its sample, this clonotype was seen many times. CDR3 nucleotides: TGTGCCAGCAGGGACCTCCGGGACAGGGAGTACAATGAGCAGTTCTTC. Translation: CASRDLRDREYNEQFF. V usage is TRBV2 and J usage is TRBJ2-1; 9 bases line up with TRBD1. V was pared by 6 bases and J by 4 bases, with 10 bases of the junction left unmatched. Germline assignment: CDR1 SNHLY and CDR2 FYNNEI. The CDR3 is 16 residues long.

This clonotype has a count of ten or more. The V call is TRBV30, the J call TRBJ2-7, with TRBD1 matching 9 bases. Trimming cost V 0 bases and J 9 bases; bases outside gene matches: 9. The CDR3 covers 14 residues. Germline values: CDR1 GTSNPN, CDR2 SVGIG (reference sequence). CDR3 in DNA: TGTGCCTGGAGTGTATCACAGGGGGCCTTCGCGCAGTACTTC. This encodes CAWSVSQGAFAQYF.

This clonotype was counted ten times or more. V gene TRBV20-1 combines with J gene TRBJ1-1; 7 bases map to TRBD1. The CDR3 covers 16 residues. Germline V gene data show CDR1 as DFQATT and CDR2 as SNEGSKA (reference sequence). Germline trimming cut 3 bases from V and 0 bases from J; bases unmatched to any gene: 10. CDR3 protein: CSARYRTGRMNTEAFF. CDR3 bases: TGCAGTGCTAGGTACCGGACAGGCCGAATGAACACTGAAGCTTTCTTT.

Regarding this clonotype: A read error may account for a junction end that differs from germline. The V and J genes are TRBV6-5 and TRBJ2-7, with 9 nucleotides matching TRBD1. Germline CDR1 and CDR2: MNHEY and SVGAGI. This CDR3 contains 14 residues. The DNA of the CDR3 is TGTGCCGGCAGTTACCTACAGGGGGCGAGAGAGCAGTACTTC. Protein sequence: CAGSYLQGAREQYF.

J is TRBJ2-7 and V is TRBV2, with 8 bases that match TRBD1. There are 15 residues in the CDR3. CDR1 and CDR2 from the germline V gene are SNHLY and FYNNEI. V lost 2 bases, J lost 4 bases, and 7 bases stayed unmatched. In DNA, the CDR3 is TGTGCCAGCAGTGAATCTGCAGGGGGCATGTACGAGCAGTACTTC. It encodes CASSESAGGMYEQYF. The full variable domain, its missing parts supplied by reference TRBV2 and TRBJ2-7, is EPEVTQTPSHQVTQMGQEVILRCVPISNHLYFYWYRQILGQKVEFLVSFYNNEISEKSEIFDDQFSVERPDGSNFTLKIRSTKLEDSAMYFCASSESAGGMYEQYFGPGTRLTVT.

The chain combines TRBV29-1 with TRBJ2-1; D is undetermined. The CDR3 covers 12 residues. Germline V lookup: CDR1 SQVTM, CDR2 ANQGSEA. V lost 0 bases, J lost 7 bases, and 7 bases lay in between. The CDR3 here is CSVEETVNEQFF. As DNA, the CDR3 is TGCAGCGTTGAAGAAACAGTAAATGAGCAGTTCTTC.

This clonotype was seen at least ten times. The chain uses TRBV12-3 or TRBV12-4 and TRBJ2-1, with 8 bases that match TRBD2. V lost 7 bases, J lost 0 bases, and 5 bases stayed unmatched. The CDR3 contains 15 residues. The CDR3 DNA reads as TGTGCCAGCACGCGGGGGGCAAGCTCCTACAATGAGCAGTTCTTC. Protein: CASTRGASSYNEQFF.